The 18 T cell receptor beta chains reported below all come from one sample, sequenced in a study of blood T cells in healthy people across ages. The second PCR ran roughly 6 to 11 cycles with a sample-barcoded 5' primer and J-beta primers. MiXCR, applied by TCRdb to the 5' RACE reads, yields one record per CDR3 protein. Of hundreds of thousands of distinct CDR3 sequences in the sample, approximately 50% were seen once. The sample taken for sequencing was blood. Receptor source: a woman in her sixties in good health.

In this sample, this clonotype turned up a few times. This chain joins TRBV5-1 and TRBJ2-3; TRBD2 aligns across 10 bases. The V gene's germline CDR1 is SGHRS and CDR2 YFSETQ. The CDR3 covers 21 residues. Trimming cost V 1 base and J 0 bases; bases outside gene matches: 17. The CDR3 nucleotides read TGCGCCAGCAGCTTGCCAGGGAGGACTAGCGGTGTTTCCTCTAGCACAGATACGCAGTATTTT. It codes for CASSLPGRTSGVSSSTDTQYF.

This clonotype was recorded many times. The V gene is TRBV5-1, the J gene TRBJ2-5; D may correspond to TRBD1 or TRBD2 (5 bases each). Germline values: CDR1 SGHRS, CDR2 YFSETQ. V lost 4 bases, J lost 4 bases, and 17 bases lay in between. The CDR3 totals 15 residues. The CDR3 region has the DNA TGCGCCAGCAGCCCTGGATCGGGGCTGGGAGAGACCCAGTACTTC. It encodes CASSPGSGLGETQYF.

V and J are TRBV10-3 and TRBJ1-2, with D possibly matching TRBD1 (5 bases). Deletions cut 0 bases from V and 4 bases from J, with 9 bases between. Germline V gene lookup returns CDR1 ENHRY and CDR2 SYGVKD. The CDR3 runs to 14 residues. CDR3 sequence: CAISESGDLYGYTF. The CDR3 coding sequence is TGTGCCATCAGTGAGTCCGGGGACCTCTATGGCTACACCTTC.

The chain links TRBV20-1 to TRBJ1-5; D not certain. The CDR3 runs to 14 residues. Trimming left V 1 base short and J 0 bases short, with 7 bases between. Germline values: CDR1 DFQATT, CDR2 SNEGSKA (reference sequence). The CDR3 DNA is TGCAGTGCTAGAGTTGCATATAGCAATCAGCCCCAGCATTTT. This sequence encodes CSARVAYSNQPQHF.

This clonotype occurred once. One end of the junction does not line up with germline, which may come from a read error. This rearrangement joins TRBV20-1 to TRBJ2-5; either TRBD1 or TRBD2 may supply D (5 bases each). The CDR3 length is 13 residues. CDR1 and CDR2 (germline): DFQATT, SNEGSKA (reference sequence). CDR3 bases: TGTAGTGCTCGAGGGGAGTACCAAGAGACCCAGTACTTC. It codes for CSARGEYQETQYF.

This clonotype showed up just a few times. J is TRBJ2-7 and V is TRBV4-2, with 11 bases fitting TRBD2. The germline gives CDR1 LGHNA, CDR2 YNFKEQ. The CDR3 sequence is 19 residues long. V shed 4 bases and J 2 bases; nucleotides not matched to a gene: 16. The CDR3 protein is CASSPLLGLAGGLPYEQYF. As DNA, the CDR3 is TGTGCCAGCAGCCCCCTTCTAGGGCTAGCGGGAGGTTTACCCTACGAGCAGTACTTC.

The chain employs TRBV6-2 or TRBV6-3 and TRBJ1-5, with 9 bases matching TRBD1. Unmatched junction bases numbered 3, after V lost 6 bases and J lost 3 bases. CDR3 length equals 14 residues. CDR1 and CDR2 from the germline V gene are MNHEY and SVGEGT. The CDR3 spells CASRGQGNNQPQHF. CDR3 coding DNA: TGTGCCAGCAGAGGACAGGGGAACAATCAGCCCCAGCATTTT.

This clonotype has more than one count but fewer than ten. This chain uses TRBV28 with TRBJ2-5; the match to TRBD1 covers 9 bases. The CDR3 consists of 14 residues. Looked up from germline, CDR1 is MDHEN and CDR2 is SYDVKM. V shed 5 bases, J shed 7 bases, and the junction held 8 bases outside the gene matches. CDR3 sequence reads: CASSLSGTGRTQYF. The CDR3 coding sequence is TGTGCCAGCAGTCTGTCCGGGACAGGGCGGACCCAGTACTTC.

The rearrangement links TRBV2 to TRBJ2-5, with 10 nucleotides matching TRBD2. Trimming at V came to 3 bases and at J to 1 base, leaving 2 bases not matched to a gene. Looked up from germline, CDR1 is SNHLY and CDR2 is FYNNEI. The CDR3 covers 15 residues. The CDR3 DNA follows: TGTGCCAGCAGTGATCCTAGCGGGAGCCAAGAGACCCAGTACTTC. Protein: CASSDPSGSQETQYF.

The chain has TRBV7-9 and TRBJ1-6, with D perhaps matching TRBD1 (5 bases). The CDR3 runs 13 residues. The V gene lost 8 bases and the J gene lost 9 bases, with 14 bases spanning the gap. Per germline, CDR1 SEHNR and CDR2 FQNEAQ (reference sequence). The CDR3 spells CASCGQSSSPLHF. The CDR3 DNA follows: TGTGCCAGCTGTGGACAAAGCAGTTCACCCCTCCACTTT.

The rearrangement joins TRBV5-1 to TRBJ2-7, with 11 bases identical to TRBD2. Trimming removed 4 bases from V and 7 bases from J; junction bases left unmatched: 22. Germline CDR1 and CDR2: SGHRS and YFSETQ. CDR3 length: 19 residues. CDR3: CASSLRGTSGGRGLGEQYF. The CDR3 region has the DNA TGCGCCAGCAGCCTGAGAGGGACTAGCGGAGGTCGAGGGTTGGGAGAGCAGTACTTC.

CDR3 in amino acids: CASSHGLAGGYNEQYF. The CDR3 nucleotides are TGTGCCAGCTCACATGGACTAGCGGGAGGGTACAATGAGCAGTACTTC. The gene calls are TRBV18 and TRBJ2-5, with TRBD2 identical over 15 bases. This CDR3 is 16 amino acids long. In germline, CDR1 is KGHSH, CDR2 LQKENI. With 4 bases clipped from V and 11 bases from J, the junction kept 11 bases outside the gene matches.

This clonotype appeared a few times. V gene TRBV2 combines with J gene TRBJ2-5; D not certain. Germline V CDR1 and CDR2: SNHLY, FYNNEI. Trimming cost V 4 bases and J 11 bases, with 17 bases left between them. The CDR3 spans 13 residues. The chain's CDR3 is CASSVIGGDEQYF. In DNA, the CDR3 is TGTGCCAGCAGTGTAATTGGTGGCGATGAGCAGTACTTC.

The chain links TRBV29-1 to TRBJ1-2, with 8 positions matching TRBD1. Per germline, CDR1 SQVTM and CDR2 ANQGSEA. The junction had 22 bases not matched to a gene; V was cut back by 4 bases and J by 12 bases. The CDR3 totals 16 residues. Here the CDR3 DNA reads TGCAGCGTTGTAGGGGACAGGCCTTTGAGTGCCCAAGGCAACACCTTC. Amino acid sequence: CSVVGDRPLSAQGNTF.

This CDR3 reads CAISESLAWGKDTEAFF. The CDR3 nucleotides read TGTGCCATCAGTGAGTCTCTCGCGTGGGGAAAGGACACTGAAGCTTTCTTT. The rearrangement links TRBV10-3 to TRBJ1-1; D gene ambiguous. Per germline, CDR1 ENHRY and CDR2 SYGVKD. The CDR3 is 17 amino acids. Trimming stripped 0 bases from V and 3 bases from J, with 17 bases between.

This clonotype came up a few times. The rearrangement uses TRBV27 and TRBJ2-5, with 9 bases that match TRBD1. The J segment lost 3 bases and the V segment lost 10 bases, leaving 3 bases of the junction unmatched. CDR1 is MNHEY, CDR2 SMNVEV, per germline (reference sequence). The CDR3 has 12 residues. The CDR3 reads CATRDREETQYF. For the CDR3, the DNA is TGTGCCACCCGGGACAGGGAAGAGACCCAGTACTTC.

This clonotype was observed a handful of times. V usage is TRBV29-1 and J usage is TRBJ1-2; 9 nucleotides line up with TRBD1. The CDR3 is 13 residues long. Germline V gives CDR1 SQVTM, CDR2 ANQGSEA. Trimming took 1 base from V and 7 from J; bases not matched to a gene: 4. The CDR3 region is CSVEGGTGSGYTF. DNA of the CDR3: TGCAGCGTTGAAGGGGGGACAGGGTCTGGCTACACCTTC.

CDR3 in DNA: TGTGCCAGTGAACAGGATGGCCCGGAAAAACTGTTTTTT. It codes for CASEQDGPEKLFF. The chain is built from TRBV28 and TRBJ1-4; D might be TRBD1 (5 bases). The CDR3 extends over 13 amino acids. V gave up 9 bases and J gave up 8 bases, with 16 bases separating them. Germline values: CDR1 MDHEN, CDR2 SYDVKM.